One and the same sample provided the 3 T cell receptor beta chains below, sequenced in a study of T-cell memory formation after mild COVID-19. Each CDR3 protein gets one entry after TCRdb re-called the 5' RACE reads with MiXCR. Among under 300,000 distinct CDR3 sequences listed, more than 15% were seen once. What was sequenced was PBMCs or a T cell subset sorted from them (not recorded which). The receptors stem from a man between 18 and 29 years old who had mild COVID-19 (a few samples of this study predate the infection). Cell type and time point are not known.

V is TRBV12-3 or TRBV12-4 and J is TRBJ1-1; D remains ambiguous. This CDR3 is 13 amino acids long. Trimming took 5 bases from V and 0 from J, leaving 7 bases between them. This CDR3 is CASSGQLNTEAFF. The CDR3 DNA sequence: TGTGCCAGCAGTGGCCAGCTGAACACTGAAGCTTTCTTT.

V and J are TRBV5-1 and TRBJ1-2; D is unresolved. CDR1 is SGHRS and CDR2 is YFSETQ in the germline V gene. Between the trimmed V and J ends, which lost 3 bases and 4 bases, there was a span of 22 bases. The CDR3 loop spans 17 amino acids. CDR3 nucleotides: TGCGCCAGCAGCTCAAGACGGAGCCCCCTTCGTAGCTATGGCTACACCTTC. Its translation: CASSSRRSPLRSYGYTF.

This clonotype was observed at least ten times. The chain has TRBV4-2 and TRBJ1-5; 11 bases match TRBD1. The CDR3 covers 17 residues. Unmatched junction bases numbered 13, after V lost 2 bases and J lost 10 bases. Germline V gives CDR1 LGHNA, CDR2 YNFKEQ. This CDR3 reads CASSQLDQGTGGDPQHF. In nucleotides, the CDR3 is TGTGCCAGCAGCCAACTCGATCAGGGGACAGGGGGTGACCCCCAGCATTTT.